The T cell receptor (beta chain) described here comes from a study of cytomegalovirus exposure and HLA in healthy donors. General observations from the study: It was found in a later analysis that first-cohort TCR clusters tended to co-occur in the 95 to 150 validation repertoires.

As regards this clone: No antigen is known for it.

Sequenced by immunoSEQ multiplex PCR; TCRdb stores in-frame clones only, minus some. The data hold 350,000 or so clones, with about nine tenths observed a single time. Sequenced sample: PBMCs. The TCR was taken from a woman between 18 and 29 years old in good health and CMV-seronegative.

CDR3 loop: CASSQVGRTGGGELFF. The DNA for the CDR3 is TGCGCCAGCAGCCAAGTTGGTCGGACAGGGGGCGGGGAGCTGTTTTTT. The chain couples TRBV4-1 to TRBJ2-2; 10 bases are a match to TRBD1. The CDR3 runs to 16 residues. With V trimmed by 1 base and J by 7 bases, 6 bases remained unmatched. Germline CDR1 is MGHRA and CDR2 is YSYEKL.